The rows below give T cell receptor beta chains drawn from one sample of a study of blood T cell repertoires in COVID-19. TCRdb keeps only in-frame clones here, not all; method: immunoSEQ multiplex PCR. The data contain 200,000 to 250,000 clones, under 85% of them singletons. Sample: peripheral blood. Source of these receptors: a woman older than 75 with COVID-19, enrolled during active disease. CDR3s include the opening cysteine and the closing phenylalanine or tryptophan. A D gene is named only where the DNA matches it firmly.

TRBD2	TRBV7-3	TRBJ2-3	CASSPRLAGTDTQYF
.	TRBV28	TRBJ1-3	CASTRGPSGNTIYF
.	TRBV5-1	TRBJ1-1	CASSYAGQGDTEAFF
.	TRBV5-1	TRBJ1-1	CASSSPTDNTEAFF
TRBD2	TRBV29-1	TRBJ2-1	CSVEGGGRLYNEQFF
TRBD2	TRBV5-4	TRBJ2-7	CASSGLAGGGNSYEQYF
.	TRBV29-1	TRBJ1-2	CSVEAGSYGYTF
TRBD1	TRBV9	TRBJ2-5	CASSVEQGQGAIQYF
.	TRBV5-1	TRBJ2-5	CASSLVPGGTETQYF
.	TRBV5-5	TRBJ1-4	CASSRTPIPTNEKLFF